This TCR beta chain comes out of a study of CD8 T cells in Susac syndrome. Whole-study results and caveats: It was acknowledged in the study that its TCR sequencing and HLA analysis involved a relatively small number of individuals.

About this clonotype itself: Its antigen remains unidentified.

Sequencing of TCR beta was carried out in blood CD8+ and CD4+ T cells. Controls comprised healthy donors matched for age and sex. RNA was extracted with the RNeasy kit, and a quantity of roughly 0.5 to 1 ug was reverse transcribed using random hexamers. A multiplex approach, immunoSEQ multiplex PCR, amplified TCR beta CDR3 across 54 Vbeta and 13 Jbeta. Using its own MiXCR run on the immunoSEQ multiplex PCR reads, TCRdb lists one record per CDR3 protein. The sample has over 95,000 distinct CDR3 sequences, 80% to 95% seen once. The specimen was CD4+ T cells from PBMCs. This receptor was obtained from a human donor in good health.

DNA of the CDR3: TGCGCCAGCAGCCAAGAAGCGACAAGCTCCTACGAGCAGTACTTC. Protein sequence: CASSQEATSSYEQYF. The V gene is TRBV4-3, the J gene TRBJ2-7, with D uncertain. CDR1 and CDR2 from the germline V gene are LGHNA and YSLEER. CDR3 length equals 15 residues. The germline V and J ends were trimmed by 0 bases and 0 bases, with 9 bases remaining between them.